This note documents a single TCR beta chain sequence. Its specificity is not known. For every subset, genomic DNA was evenly distributed across several immunoSEQ plates. Repertoires were generated with immunoSEQ multiplex PCR, while TCRdb's copy carries only in-frame clones and drops some. The table has about 2 million clones, roughly 94% seen once; the top ten hold around 1%. The data stem from a study of shared clonotypes between healthy human individuals. Overall study results and limits: Naive CD4 clonotypes were shared across a handful of donors at around 5%. Naive subsets typically showed greater estimated richness than memory subsets. Non-shared clonotypes displayed generation probabilities falling below those of clonotypes present in all four donors.

The CDR3 runs to 13 residues. Trimming shortened V by 6 bases and J by 0 bases, and 10 bases separated the two germline ends. The germline V gene encodes CDR1 SQVTM and CDR2 ANQGSEA. Naive CD8 cells comprised CD45RO-negative, CCR7-positively selected cells, excluding terminally differentiated effector memory CD45RA+ cells. This TCR was sampled from a man between 18 and 29 years old in good health. The sample taken for sequencing was naive CD8+ T cells sorted from blood. The gene calls are TRBV29-1 and TRBJ2-3; perhaps TRBD2 as D (6 bases). CDR3 protein: CSVGGQSTDTQYF. CDR3 in DNA: TGCAGCGTCGGAGGGCAAAGCACAGATACGCAGTATTTT.